The 9 T cell receptor beta chains listed next were all sequenced from one sample in a study of blood T cell repertoires in COVID-19. TCRdb keeps only in-frame clones here, not all; method: immunoSEQ multiplex PCR. The data show tens of thousands of clones, 60% to 85% seen once. Sequencing was performed on peripheral blood. These receptors were collected from a man aged 30 to 45 with COVID-19, enrolled during active disease.

This chain links TRBV6-7 with TRBJ1-2; no reliable D call. TRBV6-7 is marked as an open reading frame, function uncertain. The CDR3 runs to 12 residues. Trimming removed 4 bases from V and 8 bases from J, with 11 bases in between. CDR3: CASSSKRGGYTF. CDR3 sequence (DNA): TGTGCCAGCAGTTCAAAACGCGGGGGCTACACCTTC.

This clone has only a few counts. V gene TRBV5-1 combines with J gene TRBJ2-7; 7 nucleotides match TRBD1. The germline V gene has CDR1 SGHRS and CDR2 YFSETQ. V was pared by 6 bases and J by 4 bases, with 10 bases of the junction left unmatched. This CDR3 is built from 14 residues. The CDR3 coding sequence is TGCGCCAGCACCGCGGCGGGCAGGGGGTACGAGCAGTACTTC. This gives the protein CASTAAGRGYEQYF.

The chain couples TRBV7-8 to TRBJ2-1; D is perhaps TRBD2 (6 bases). In germline, CDR1 is SGHVS, CDR2 FQNEAQ. V lost 3 bases and J 7 bases, leaving 19 bases between the germline ends. CDR3 length: 16 amino acids. CDR3 protein: CASSFRPAGPPNEQFF. The DNA for the CDR3 is TGTGCCAGCAGCTTCCGGCCCGCGGGACCACCGAATGAGCAGTTCTTC. Looking up the rest from reference TRBV7-8 and TRBJ2-1 gives the full variable domain: GAGVSQSPRYKVAKRGQDVALRCDPISGHVSLFWYQQALGQGPEFLTYFQNEAQLDKSGLPSDRFFAERPEGSVSTLKIQRTQQEDSAVYLCASSFRPAGPPNEQFFGPGTRLTVL.

The chain joins TRBV11-2 to TRBJ2-3, with TRBD2 matching 14 bases. Germline CDR1 SGHAT, CDR2 FQNNGV. V was pared by 5 bases and J by 1 base, with 2 bases of the junction left unmatched. This CDR3 has 16 residues. In DNA form, the CDR3 reads TGTGCCAGCAGCATGGGACTAGCGGGAGGCACAGATACGCAGTATTTT. Translating it yields CASSMGLAGGTDTQYF.

The chain carries TRBV30 and TRBJ2-3; tentatively, D is TRBD2 (5 bases). The V end was cut by 5 bases, the J end by 6 bases, with 15 bases between. CDR1 and CDR2 (germline): GTSNPN, SVGIG (reference sequence). The CDR3 runs 13 residues. The CDR3 is CAWRGRVGDTQYF. CDR3 coding DNA: TGTGCCTGGCGGGGAAGGGTCGGCGATACGCAGTATTTT.

The V gene is TRBV6-6, the J gene TRBJ2-1, with TRBD2 as a possible D gene (6 bases). Per the germline V gene, CDR1 is MNHNY and CDR2 is SVGAGI (reference sequence). CDR3 length equals 13 residues. Trimming left V 7 bases short and J 8 bases short, with 15 bases between. CDR3 coding DNA: TGTGCCAGCACCTACGACGGGGGTTATGAGCAGTTCTTC. This codes for CASTYDGGYEQFF.

The V and J genes are TRBV4-1 and TRBJ1-5; maybe TRBD1 (6 bases). This CDR3 has 18 residues. Germline-derived CDR1 and CDR2 are MGHRA and YSYEKL. V was trimmed by 2 bases and J by 5 bases, leaving 22 bases between them. CDR3 in DNA: TGCGCCAGCAGCCAATTTGTTAGGGATCCCAGGGGTGATCAGCCCCAGCATTTT. Its translation: CASSQFVRDPRGDQPQHF.

V and J are TRBV6-2 or TRBV6-3 and TRBJ1-1; possible D gene TRBD1, 6 bases. Germline V gene data show CDR1 as MNHEY and CDR2 as SVGEGT. Trimming shortened V by 5 bases and J by 4 bases, and 11 bases separated the two germline ends. The CDR3 covers 13 residues. The CDR3 sequence: CASSPRQATEAFF. CDR3 nucleotide sequence: TGTGCCAGCAGTCCCCGACAGGCCACTGAAGCTTTCTTT.

The chain links TRBV11-3 to TRBJ2-1; D perhaps matches TRBD2 (6 bases). The V gene lost 5 bases and the J gene lost 0 bases, with 14 bases spanning the gap. From germline, CDR1 is SGHNT and CDR2 YENEEA. The CDR3 has 16 amino acids. CDR3 nucleotides: TGTGCCAGCAGCCCATTTAGCGGAAGCTCCTACAATGAGCAGTTCTTC. It yields the protein CASSPFSGSSYNEQFF.